The T cell receptor (beta chain) under discussion was sequenced for a study of cytotoxic CD8 clonotypes in ibrutinib-treated CLL. Broader study findings: Baseline clonality exceeded age-matched healthy donors and tracked circulating CD8+ T-cell counts. Contraction or stability on treatment was seen for public clonotypes, which were uncommon.

Note on this clone: Its target is not known.

Clones were sequenced by immunoSEQ multiplex PCR, and TCRdb holds only the in-frame ones, with some missing. This sample has about 140,000 clones, with roughly 80% found just once. CDR1 and CDR2 from the germline V gene are MDHEN and SYDVKM. The CDR3 loop spans 12 amino acids. V lost 7 bases to trimming and J lost 4 bases, with 10 bases between them. The sequence came from a human donor with chronic lymphocytic leukemia. The material was PBMCs, obtained after 12 months of ibrutinib treatment. The V and J genes are TRBV28 and TRBJ1-1; D is perhaps TRBD1 (6 bases). The CDR3 is CASIDRSTEAFF. The DNA of the CDR3 is TGTGCCAGCATCGACAGGAGCACTGAAGCTTTCTTT.